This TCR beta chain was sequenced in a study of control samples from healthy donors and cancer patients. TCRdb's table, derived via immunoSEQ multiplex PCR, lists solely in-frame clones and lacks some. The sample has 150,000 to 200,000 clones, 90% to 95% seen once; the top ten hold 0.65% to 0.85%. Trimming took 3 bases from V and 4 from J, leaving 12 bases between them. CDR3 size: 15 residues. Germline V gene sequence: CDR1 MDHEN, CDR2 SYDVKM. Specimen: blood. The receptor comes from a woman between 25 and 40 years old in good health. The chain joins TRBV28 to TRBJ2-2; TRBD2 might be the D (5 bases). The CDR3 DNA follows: TGTGCCAGCAGTTTCGGTGGGCGGGTCACCGGGGAGCTGTTTTTT. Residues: CASSFGGRVTGELFF.